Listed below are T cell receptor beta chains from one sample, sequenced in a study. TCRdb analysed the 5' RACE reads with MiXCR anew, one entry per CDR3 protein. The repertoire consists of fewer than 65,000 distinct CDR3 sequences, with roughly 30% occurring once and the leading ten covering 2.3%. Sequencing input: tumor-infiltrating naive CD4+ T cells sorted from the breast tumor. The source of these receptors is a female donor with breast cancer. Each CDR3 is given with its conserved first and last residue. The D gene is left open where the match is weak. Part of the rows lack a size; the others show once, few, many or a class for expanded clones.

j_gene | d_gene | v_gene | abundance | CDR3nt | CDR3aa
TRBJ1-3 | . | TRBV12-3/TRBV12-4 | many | TGTGCCAGCAGTCCGGACGCGCGATCTGGAAACACCATATATTTT | CASSPDARSGNTIYF
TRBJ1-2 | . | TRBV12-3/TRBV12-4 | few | TGTGCCAGCAGTGTGCCGGGAACCGGGGGCTACACCTTC | CASSVPGTGGYTF
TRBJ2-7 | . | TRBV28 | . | TGTGCCAGCAGTTTTCTCGGGGAGAAGTACGAGCAGTACTTC | CASSFLGEKYEQYF
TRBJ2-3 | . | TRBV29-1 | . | TGCAGCGTCCCGAACTCCCCTAACACAGATACGCAGTATTTT | CSVPNSPNTDTQYF
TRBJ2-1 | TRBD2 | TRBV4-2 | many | TGTGCCAGCAGCCCACTAGCGGGGGGGCAGAATGAGCAGTTCTTC | CASSPLAGGQNEQFF
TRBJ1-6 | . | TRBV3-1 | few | TGTGCCAGCACCCAAGGGCAAACTCCGTATAATTCACCCCTCCACTTT | CASTQGQTPYNSPLHF
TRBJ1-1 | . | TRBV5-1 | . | TGCGCCAGCAGCTACCTTTGGGGGAACACTGAAGCTTTCTTT | CASSYLWGNTEAFF
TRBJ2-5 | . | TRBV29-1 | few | TGCAGCGTTGAGTCAAACCAAGAGACCCAGTACTTC | CSVESNQETQYF
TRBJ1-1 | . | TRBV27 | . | TGTGCCAGCAGTTTCCGACAAAGGAACACTGAAGCTTTCTTT | CASSFRQRNTEAFF
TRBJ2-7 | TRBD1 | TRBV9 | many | TGTGCCAGCAGCGTAGCTACGGGACAGGGGGCGTATGAGCAGTACTTC | CASSVATGQGAYEQYF
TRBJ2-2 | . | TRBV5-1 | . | TGCGCCAGCAGCTTGGTGTTGTCCGGGGAGCTGTTTTTT | CASSLVLSGELFF
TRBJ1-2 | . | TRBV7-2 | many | TGTGCCAGCAGCTTCGGCGACAGGCATGGCTACACCTTC | CASSFGDRHGYTF
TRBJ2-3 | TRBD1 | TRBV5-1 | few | TGCGCCAGCAGCCTGTGGGACAGGGCCAGCACAGATACGCAGTATTTT | CASSLWDRASTDTQYF
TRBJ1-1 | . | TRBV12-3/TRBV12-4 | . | TGTGCCAGCAGTTTAAATTCAGGGGCTGAAGCTTTCTTT | CASSLNSGAEAFF
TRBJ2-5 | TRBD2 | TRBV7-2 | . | TGTGCCAGCAGTAGGACTAGCGCGCAAGAGACCCAGTACTTC | CASSRTSAQETQYF
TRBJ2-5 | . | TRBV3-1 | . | TGTACCAGCAGCCATAGAGTGGGAGTTGAGACCCAGTACTTC | CTSSHRVGVETQYF
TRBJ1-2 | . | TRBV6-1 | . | TGTGCCAGCAGCCCGGCGGAGAACTATGGCTACACCTTC | CASSPAENYGYTF
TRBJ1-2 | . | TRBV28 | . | TGTACCACATCCGTGGGGGCAACATACTATGGCTACACCTTC | CTTSVGATYYGYTF
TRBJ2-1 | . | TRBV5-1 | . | TGCGCCAGCGGCTTGGGCCGGGGAAGCTCCTACAATGAGCAGTTCTTC | CASGLGRGSSYNEQFF
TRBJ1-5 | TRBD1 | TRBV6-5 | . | TGTGCCAGCAAAGGGACAGGGGGAAATCAGCCCCAGCATTTT | CASKGTGGNQPQHF
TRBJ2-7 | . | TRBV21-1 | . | TGTGCCAAGACAGGGGCGGGCGAGCAGTACTTC | CAKTGAGEQYF
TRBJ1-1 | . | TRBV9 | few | TGTGCCAGCAGCGTATTCAGTACGGTATGGAACACTGAAGCTTTCTTT | CASSVFSTVWNTEAFF
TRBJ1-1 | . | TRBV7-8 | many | TGTGCCAGCAGCTTAACGGGTGGCACTGAAGCTTTCTTT | CASSLTGGTEAFF